This is a list of T cell receptor beta chains from one sample in a study of blood T cells in healthy people across ages. Via MiXCR, TCRdb re-called the 5' RACE reads, giving one row per CDR3 protein. The data show 1.5 million to 2 million distinct CDR3 sequences, 34% seen once. The sequenced sample was blood. The receptors stem from a woman between 25 and 40 years old in good health. CDR3s include the opening cysteine and the closing phenylalanine or tryptophan. D genes are given only for firm matches. The size field is filled for only some rows; it gives once, few, many or a size class.

CDR3 protein	CDR3 DNA	D gene	clone size	V gene	J gene
CASSGGGGRTSYEQYF	TGTGCCAGCAGTGGAGGTGGCGGGAGGACCTCCTACGAGCAGTACTTC	TRBD2	.	TRBV28	TRBJ2-7
CASSLMGAGSPANTGELFF	TGTGCCAGCAGCTTAATGGGGGCAGGGTCCCCCGCGAACACCGGGGAGCTGTTTTTT	.	.	TRBV7-6	TRBJ2-2
CASKDRGLGNQPQHF	TGTGCCAGCAAAGACAGGGGGCTCGGCAATCAGCCCCAGCATTTT	TRBD1	.	TRBV12-3/TRBV12-4	TRBJ1-5
CASSLDPFPGLASYEQYF	TGTGCCAGCAGCTTAGATCCCTTCCCCGGACTAGCTTCCTACGAGCAGTACTTC	TRBD2	few	TRBV7-9	TRBJ2-7
CASSLAHPSGGRNEQFF	TGTGCCAGCAGCTTGGCCCACCCTAGCGGGGGTAGAAATGAGCAGTTCTTC	TRBD2	.	TRBV7-2	TRBJ2-1
CSAIPYVSGSFTDTQYF	TGCAGTGCAATACCCTATGTCAGCGGGTCGTTCACAGATACGCAGTATTTT	.	.	TRBV20-1	TRBJ2-3
CAKCRDRRSYEQYF	TGTGCTAAATGCCGGGACAGGCGCTCCTACGAGCAGTACTTC	.	.	TRBV21-1	TRBJ2-7
CASRRGSANSYEQYF	TGCGCCAGCAGACGCGGCAGCGCCAACTCCTACGAGCAGTACTTC	.	.	TRBV5-1	TRBJ2-7
CASSPRQGVSTDTQYF	TGTGCCAGCAGCCCCCGACAGGGGGTTAGCACAGATACGCAGTATTTT	TRBD1	few	TRBV7-2	TRBJ2-3
CASSEVGGVAPLHF	TGTGCCAGCAGTGAAGTAGGTGGGGTTGCACCCCTCCACTTT	.	few	TRBV6-1	TRBJ1-6
CASSAEGSDTQYF	TGTGCCAGCAGCGCCGAGGGTTCAGATACGCAGTATTTT	.	many	TRBV13	TRBJ2-3
CASSQGFRDISTDTQYF	TGCGCCAGCAGCCAAGGATTTCGGGACATTAGCACAGATACGCAGTATTTT	.	few	TRBV4-1	TRBJ2-3
CASSTPGLAWHNEQFF	TGTGCCAGCAGCACACCGGGACTAGCGTGGCACAATGAGCAGTTCTTC	TRBD2	once	TRBV5-4	TRBJ2-1
CSARDPGQGDYEQYF	TGTAGTGCTAGAGATCCGGGACAGGGGGACTACGAGCAGTACTTC	TRBD1	.	TRBV20-1	TRBJ2-7
CSAGTLGTRPIQYF	TGCAGTGCGGGCACACTCGGGACAAGACCCATTCAGTACTTC	.	many	TRBV20-1	TRBJ2-4
CATSRTSGMTGNEQFF	TGTGCCACCAGCAGGACTAGCGGGATGACAGGGAATGAGCAGTTCTTC	TRBD2	.	TRBV15	TRBJ2-1
CASRGQGGNGEQYF	TGTGCCAGCAGGGGACAGGGGGGAAATGGGGAGCAGTACTTC	TRBD1	.	TRBV12-3/TRBV12-4	TRBJ2-7
CAIKPPGQNTGELFF	TGTGCCATCAAACCCCCGGGACAGAACACCGGGGAGCTGTTTTTT	.	.	TRBV10-3	TRBJ2-2
CSAKIAGGSYEQYF	TGCAGTGCCAAAATAGCGGGGGGCTCCTACGAGCAGTACTTC	TRBD2	few	TRBV20-1	TRBJ2-7
CASSLVETTYEQYF	TGTGCCAGCAGCTTAGTCGAGACTACCTACGAGCAGTACTTC	.	.	TRBV7-8	TRBJ2-7
CASSYGGQVYSQETQYF	TGCGCCAGCAGCTATGGCGGGCAGGTGTATAGCCAAGAGACCCAGTACTTC	.	.	TRBV5-1	TRBJ2-5
CATSDRTGQPQHF	TGTGCCACCAGTGACAGGACCGGGCAGCCCCAGCATTTT	.	.	TRBV24-1	TRBJ1-5
CSARDSASGSGETQYF	TGCAGTGCTAGAGATTCGGCTAGCGGGAGTGGAGAAACGCAGTATTTT	TRBD2	.	TRBV20-1	TRBJ2-3
CASSSTGHGYTF	TGTGCCAGCAGTAGTACAGGACATGGCTACACCTTC	.	few	TRBV27	TRBJ1-2
CASSLTGTGVEQYF	TGTGCCAGCAGCCTTACCGGGACAGGGGTCGAGCAGTACTTC	TRBD1	few	TRBV3-1	TRBJ2-7
CASSQDRQDSPKLYSPLHF	TGCGCCAGCAGCCAAGATCGTCAGGACAGTCCGAAATTATATTCACCCCTCCACTTT	.	.	TRBV4-1	TRBJ1-6
CSVVGYNEQFF	TGCAGCGTTGTGGGGTACAATGAGCAGTTCTTC	.	many	TRBV29-1	TRBJ2-1
CSARYYRESNEKLFF	TGCAGTGCTCGTTACTACCGGGAAAGTAATGAAAAACTGTTTTTT	.	few	TRBV20-1	TRBJ1-4
CASSWERGYNEQFF	TGTGCCAGCAGCTGGGAGCGGGGGTACAATGAGCAGTTCTTC	TRBD2	.	TRBV11-2	TRBJ2-1
CANSLLGRGRETQYF	TGTGCCAACAGTCTTCTCGGCAGGGGGAGAGAGACCCAGTACTTC	TRBD1	.	TRBV6-5	TRBJ2-5
CASSPGELSYGYTF	TGTGCCAGCAGCCCTGGGGAGTTGAGCTATGGCTACACCTTC	.	.	TRBV7-2	TRBJ1-2
CASSEARADTQYF	TGTGCCAGCAGTGAGGCAAGGGCAGATACGCAGTATTTT	.	.	TRBV2	TRBJ2-3
CASSVDSFANTGELFF	TGTGCCAGCAGCGTAGACTCGTTCGCGAACACCGGGGAGCTGTTTTTT	.	.	TRBV7-3	TRBJ2-2
CASSLSDTYSNQPQHF	TGTGCCAGCAGTCTTTCGGACACATATAGCAATCAGCCCCAGCATTTT	.	.	TRBV3-1	TRBJ1-5
CASSPRKTGTNTGELFF	TGTGCCAGCTCACCACGGAAGACAGGAACTAACACCGGGGAGCTGTTTTTT	.	.	TRBV18	TRBJ2-2
CASSPTMGVYEQYF	TGTGCCAGCAGCCCTACTATGGGCGTCTACGAGCAGTACTTC	.	few	TRBV3-1	TRBJ2-7
CASSGAGSGYTF	TGCGCCAGCAGCGGTGCAGGGAGTGGCTACACCTTC	.	few	TRBV5-1	TRBJ1-2
CASSSPGRNPYEQYF	TGTGCCAGCAGCTCTCCGGGCAGGAATCCCTACGAGCAGTACTTC	.	.	TRBV7-7	TRBJ2-7
CASSWGQMETQYF	TGTGCCAGCAGCTGGGGACAGATGGAGACCCAGTACTTC	TRBD1	.	TRBV5-6	TRBJ2-5
CASSLDRALPGANVLTF	TGCGCCAGCAGCTTGGACAGGGCTCTCCCTGGGGCCAACGTCCTGACTTTC	.	.	TRBV5-1	TRBJ2-6
CASSLIEETQYF	TGTGCCAGCAGCTTAATTGAGGAGACCCAGTACTTC	.	many	TRBV11-2	TRBJ2-5
CASSSGQGQYF	TGCGCCAGCAGCTCGGGACAGGGGCAGTACTTC	TRBD1	.	TRBV5-1	TRBJ2-7
CSVFPFGPEAFF	TGCAGCGTTTTTCCATTCGGGCCCGAAGCTTTCTTT	.	.	TRBV29-1	TRBJ1-1
CASSLGDYNQETQYF	TGTGCCAGCAGCTTAGGGGACTACAACCAAGAGACCCAGTACTTC	TRBD2	few	TRBV7-9	TRBJ2-5
CASSPPGQGSSGANVLTF	TGCGCCAGCAGCCCCCCGGGACAGGGCTCCTCTGGGGCCAACGTCCTGACTTTC	TRBD1	.	TRBV5-4	TRBJ2-6
CSASSGLAGGSRNEQFF	TGCAGTGCTAGCTCGGGACTAGCGGGAGGAAGTAGGAATGAGCAGTTCTTC	TRBD2	.	TRBV20-1	TRBJ2-1
CALGPGGGLYNEQFF	TGTGCCCTCGGACCTGGAGGGGGCCTTTACAATGAGCAGTTCTTC	.	few	TRBV6-1	TRBJ2-1
CASSPPSGIEQFF	TGTGCCAGCAGCCCCCCCTCTGGAATTGAGCAGTTCTTC	.	.	TRBV7-9	TRBJ2-1
CASSSSGLAKNIQYF	TGTGCCAGCAGCTCCTCAGGCCTAGCCAAAAACATTCAGTACTTC	.	.	TRBV9	TRBJ2-4
CVSSQGAGGLDTQYF	TGTGTCAGCAGCCAAGGAGCGGGAGGGCTCGATACGCAGTATTTT	TRBD2	.	TRBV4-2	TRBJ2-3
CSASSAHLKAYEQYF	TGCAGTGCTAGTTCGGCGCACCTTAAGGCTTACGAGCAGTACTTC	.	.	TRBV20-1	TRBJ2-7
CSASPLLGAYGYTF	TGCAGTGCTAGTCCCCTGCTCGGAGCCTATGGCTACACCTTC	.	few	TRBV20-1	TRBJ1-2
CSAGRGWNTEAFF	TGCAGCGCCGGTAGGGGGTGGAACACTGAAGCTTTCTTT	.	.	TRBV29-1	TRBJ1-1
CASKEAGVRDTQYF	TGTGCCAGCAAAGAAGCGGGAGTAAGAGATACGCAGTATTTT	TRBD2	.	TRBV28	TRBJ2-3